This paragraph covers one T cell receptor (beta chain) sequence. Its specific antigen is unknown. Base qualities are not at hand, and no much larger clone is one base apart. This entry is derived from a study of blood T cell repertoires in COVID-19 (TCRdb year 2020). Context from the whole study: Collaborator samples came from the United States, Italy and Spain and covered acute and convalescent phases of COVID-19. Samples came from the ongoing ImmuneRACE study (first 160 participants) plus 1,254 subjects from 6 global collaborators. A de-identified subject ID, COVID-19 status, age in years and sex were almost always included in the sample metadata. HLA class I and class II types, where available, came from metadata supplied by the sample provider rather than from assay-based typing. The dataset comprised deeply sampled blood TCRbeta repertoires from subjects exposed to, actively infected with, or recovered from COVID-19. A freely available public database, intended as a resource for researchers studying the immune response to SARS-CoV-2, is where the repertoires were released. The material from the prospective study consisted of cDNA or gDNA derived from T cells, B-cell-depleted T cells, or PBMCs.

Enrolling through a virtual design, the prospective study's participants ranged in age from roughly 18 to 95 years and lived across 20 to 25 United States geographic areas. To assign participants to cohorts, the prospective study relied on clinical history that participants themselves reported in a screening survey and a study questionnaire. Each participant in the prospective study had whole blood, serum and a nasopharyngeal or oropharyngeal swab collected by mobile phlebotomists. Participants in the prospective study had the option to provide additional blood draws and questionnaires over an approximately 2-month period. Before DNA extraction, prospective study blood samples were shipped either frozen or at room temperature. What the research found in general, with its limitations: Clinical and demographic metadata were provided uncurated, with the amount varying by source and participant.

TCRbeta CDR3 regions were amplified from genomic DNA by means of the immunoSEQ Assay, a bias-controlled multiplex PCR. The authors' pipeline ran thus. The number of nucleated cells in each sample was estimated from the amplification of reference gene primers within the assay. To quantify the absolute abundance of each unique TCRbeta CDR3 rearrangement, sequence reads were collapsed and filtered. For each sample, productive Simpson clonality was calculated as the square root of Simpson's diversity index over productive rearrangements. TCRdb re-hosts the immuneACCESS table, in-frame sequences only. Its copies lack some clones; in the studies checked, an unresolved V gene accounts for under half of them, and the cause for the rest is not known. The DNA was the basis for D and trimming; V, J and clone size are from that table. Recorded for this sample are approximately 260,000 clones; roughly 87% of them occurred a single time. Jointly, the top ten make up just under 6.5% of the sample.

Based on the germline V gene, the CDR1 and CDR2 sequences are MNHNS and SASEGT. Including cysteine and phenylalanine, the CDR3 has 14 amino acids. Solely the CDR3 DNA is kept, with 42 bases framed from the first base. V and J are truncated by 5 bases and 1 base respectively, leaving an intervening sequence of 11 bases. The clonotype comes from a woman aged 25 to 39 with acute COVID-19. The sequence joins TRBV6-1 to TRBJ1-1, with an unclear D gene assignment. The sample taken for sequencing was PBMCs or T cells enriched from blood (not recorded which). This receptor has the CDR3 CASSYKSGNTEAFF. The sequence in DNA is TGTGCCAGCAGTTATAAGTCAGGGAACACTGAAGCTTTCTTT.